This T cell receptor (beta chain) is drawn from a study of follicular helper T cells after annual influenza vaccination. Study summary: Across the 2013-2014, 2014-2015 and 2015-2016 vaccination seasons, some subjects were resampled. Study-level points and caveats: Most later recoveries of Day 7 ICOS+CD38+ clones were ICOS-CD38- cTfh.

Germline-derived CDR1 and CDR2 are MNHEY and SMNVEV (reference sequence). CDR3 length: 14 residues. Libraries were prepared by immunoSEQ multiplex PCR; TCRdb keeps only in-frame clonotypes and omits some of them. The sample shows roughly 15,000 clones, approximately 88% of them seen only once. Notes on this clone: Antigen unknown.

The sample's time point: 2014-2015 season, 7 days after vaccination. This clonotype was obtained from an adult who received the influenza vaccine. The chain joins TRBV27 to TRBJ2-5; TRBD2 agrees at 10 bases. Sequencing was performed on CXCR5+ CD38- circulating T follicular helper cells from blood, taken 7 days after influenza vaccination. Indicated subset: circulating Tfh, non-naive CD4+CXCR5+PD-1+ (ICOS+CD38+ or ICOS-CD38-). The CDR3 here is CVTAGGPGQETQYF. Here the CDR3 DNA reads TGTGTCACAGCGGGAGGGCCGGGTCAAGAGACCCAGTACTTC.